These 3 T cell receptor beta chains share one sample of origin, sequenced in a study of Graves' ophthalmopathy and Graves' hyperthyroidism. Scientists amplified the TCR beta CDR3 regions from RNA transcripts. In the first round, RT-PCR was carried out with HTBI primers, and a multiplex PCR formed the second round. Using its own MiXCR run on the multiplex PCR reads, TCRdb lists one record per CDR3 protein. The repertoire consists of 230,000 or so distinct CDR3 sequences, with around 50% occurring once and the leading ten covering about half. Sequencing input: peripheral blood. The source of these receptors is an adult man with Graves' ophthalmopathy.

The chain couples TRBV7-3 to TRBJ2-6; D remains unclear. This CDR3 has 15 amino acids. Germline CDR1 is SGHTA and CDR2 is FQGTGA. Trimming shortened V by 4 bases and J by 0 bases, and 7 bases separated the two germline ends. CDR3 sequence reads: CASSSDISGANVLTF. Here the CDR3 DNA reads TGTGCCAGCAGCTCAGACATCTCTGGGGCCAACGTCCTGACTTTC. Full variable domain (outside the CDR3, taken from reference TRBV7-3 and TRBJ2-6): GAGVSQTPSNKVTEKGKYVELRCDPISGHTALYWYRQSLGQGPEFLIYFQGTGAADDSGLPNDRFFAVRPEGSVSTLKIQRTERGDSAVYLCASSSDISGANVLTFGAGSRLTVL.

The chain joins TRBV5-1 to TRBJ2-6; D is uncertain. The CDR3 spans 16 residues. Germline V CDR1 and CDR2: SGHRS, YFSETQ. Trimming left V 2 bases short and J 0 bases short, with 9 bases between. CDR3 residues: CASSFPPSSGANVLTF. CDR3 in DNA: TGCGCCAGCAGCTTCCCACCTAGCTCTGGGGCCAACGTCCTGACTTTC.

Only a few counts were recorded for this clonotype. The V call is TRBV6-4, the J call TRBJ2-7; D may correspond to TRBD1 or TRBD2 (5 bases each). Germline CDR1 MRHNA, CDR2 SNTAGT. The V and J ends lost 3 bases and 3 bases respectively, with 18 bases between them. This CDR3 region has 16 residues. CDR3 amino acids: CASSDPEGHRSYEQYF. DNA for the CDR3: TGTGCCAGCAGTGATCCCGAGGGGCACAGGAGCTACGAGCAGTACTTC.